The text below deals with one T cell receptor (beta chain). What it recognizes is unknown. The entry originates in a study of molecular identifiers for immune sequencing clone quantification. Regarding the study as a whole: With a barcode shared among identical TCR molecules, highly expanded clone sizes could be underestimated.

Looked up from germline, CDR1 is MDHEN and CDR2 is SYDVKM. Deletions cut 5 bases from V and 5 bases from J, with 12 bases between. The CDR3 runs to 13 residues. Sorting selected naive CD8 T cells with a CD8+CD4-CCR7+CD45RA+ phenotype. TCRdb used MiXCR to reprocess the PCR reads, holding one entry per CDR3 protein. The sample has about 300,000 distinct CDR3 sequences, 20% to 25% seen once. This receptor was identified in a human donor in good health. Some libraries in this study had Jurkat cell RNA spiked in. The rearrangement uses TRBV28 and TRBJ1-1; D not resolved. Material: naive CD8+ T cells from blood, with Jurkat cell RNA spiked in. The sample's subset: FACS-sorted CD8+CD4-CCR7+CD45RA+ naive T cells. The CDR3 DNA follows: TGTGCCAGCAGTCCCCCCGGGCCTACTGAAGCTTTCTTT. Amino acid sequence: CASSPPGPTEAFF.